Below, 12 T cell receptor beta chains from the same sample are listed, as sequenced in a study of T cells in Graves' hyperthyroidism and ophthalmopathy. RNA transcripts served as the template for amplifying TCR beta CDR3 regions. The TCR CDR3 first-round RT-PCR relied on the HTBI primer set. MiXCR was run by TCRdb on the multiplex PCR reads, yielding one entry per CDR3 protein. Of about 530,000 distinct CDR3 sequences in the sample, more than 15% were seen once. The sample taken for sequencing was blood. The source of these receptors is a woman younger than 35 with Graves' ophthalmopathy.

This clonotype was found a few times. The chain joins TRBV7-9 to TRBJ2-1, with D perhaps matching TRBD2 (5 bases). V was trimmed by 4 bases and J by 6 bases, leaving 13 bases between them. Per the germline V gene, CDR1 is SEHNR and CDR2 is FQNEAQ (reference sequence). This CDR3 comprises 14 residues. The CDR3 DNA reads as TGTGCCAGCAGCTCACAAGGACTCATCAATGAGCAGTTCTTC. It translates to CASSSQGLINEQFF.

This clonotype was detected ten times or more. V gene TRBV30 combines with J gene TRBJ1-1; weak D call: TRBD1 (5 bases). Germline values: CDR1 GTSNPN, CDR2 SVGIG (reference sequence). The CDR3 extends over 13 amino acids. Trimming removed 5 bases at V and 3 bases at J, with 13 bases between. This CDR3 reads CAWSGDGDTEAFF. DNA for the CDR3: TGTGCCTGGTCCGGGGACGGCGACACTGAAGCTTTCTTT.

The V gene is TRBV5-1, the J gene TRBJ2-6; the match to TRBD2 covers 8 bases. Germline-derived CDR1 and CDR2 are SGHRS and YFSETQ. Trimming at V came to 0 bases and at J to 0 bases, leaving 2 bases not matched to a gene. The CDR3 length is 17 residues. CDR3 bases: TGCGCCAGCAGCTTGGCCGCGGGGGGCTCTGGGGCCAACGTCCTGACTTTC. This encodes CASSLAAGGSGANVLTF.

The V call is TRBV27, the J call TRBJ2-7; 9 bases are shared with TRBD1. CDR1 and CDR2 (germline): MNHEY, SMNVEV (reference sequence). V was clipped by 6 bases and J by 1 base; unmatched bases: 4. This CDR3 spans 14 amino acids. CDR3 coding DNA: TGTGCCAGCAGACCGGGACAGGGATCCTACGAGCAGTACTTC. Its translation is CASRPGQGSYEQYF.

The chain carries TRBV19 and TRBJ2-2; TRBD1 matches at 7 bases. Germline CDR1 and CDR2: LNHDA and SQIVND (reference sequence). This CDR3 has 16 amino acids. Trimming took 4 bases from V and 0 from J; bases not matched to a gene: 5. The CDR3 here is CASSTNRGANTGELFF. Written as DNA, the CDR3 is TGTGCCAGTAGTACGAACAGGGGCGCGAACACCGGGGAGCTGTTTTTT.

This chain connects TRBV19 to TRBJ1-1; TRBD1 might be the D (6 bases). The CDR3 consists of 14 residues. In germline, CDR1 is LNHDA, CDR2 SQIVND (reference sequence). V was cut by 4 bases and J by 4 bases, with 13 bases left in between. The CDR3 region has the DNA TGTGCCAGTAGTACCCTTACAGGGTCCACTGAAGCTTTCTTT. Translation gives CASSTLTGSTEAFF.

The sample holds many counts of this clonotype. The chain has TRBV7-9 and TRBJ1-1, with D unresolved. Germline CDR1 SEHNR, CDR2 FQNEAQ (reference sequence). This CDR3 region has 13 residues. V shed 5 bases and J shed 8 bases, with 15 bases lying between them. The CDR3 DNA follows: TGTGCCAGCAGCACACGGGGTCCCGAGGAAGCTTTCTTT. The encoded protein is CASSTRGPEEAFF. The complete variable domain, with remaining parts taken from reference TRBV7-9 and TRBJ1-1, reads DTGVSQNPRHKITKRGQNVTFRCDPISEHNRLYWYRQTLGQGPEFLTYFQNEAQLEKSRLLSDRFSAERPKGSFSTLEIQRTEQGDSAMYLCASSTRGPEEAFFGQGTRLTVV.

This chain uses TRBV27 with TRBJ2-1; possibly TRBD1 for D (6 bases). Germline V gene data show CDR1 as MNHEY and CDR2 as SMNVEV (reference sequence). V was clipped by 5 bases and J by 6 bases, with 14 bases between them. The CDR3 sequence is 14 residues long. CDR3: CASSTRGEGNEQFF. As DNA, the CDR3 is TGTGCCAGCAGTACCAGGGGCGAGGGCAATGAGCAGTTCTTC.

Points on this clonotype: This may come from a read error, since a much larger clone is one base off. This chain links TRBV12-5 with TRBJ1-1; D gene ambiguous. The V gene lost 10 bases and the J gene lost 1 base, with 10 bases spanning the gap. The CDR3 runs to 12 residues. Germline-derived CDR1 and CDR2 are LGHNT and FRNRAP. CDR3 sequence: CANALANTEAFF. The CDR3 DNA reads TGTGCTAATGCCCTTGCGAACACTGAAGCTTTCTTT.

The gene calls are TRBV20-1 and TRBJ2-7, with a possible D match to TRBD1 (6 bases). The CDR3 loop spans 13 amino acids. Trimming pared 4 bases from V and 1 base from J, leaving 11 bases between. Germline CDR1 reads DFQATT; CDR2 reads SNEGSKA (reference sequence). CDR3 nucleotides: TGCAGTGCTAAAGGGACAAAGTCCTACGAGCAGTACTTC. Protein: CSAKGTKSYEQYF.

Ten or more counts support this clonotype. This chain connects TRBV2 to TRBJ2-7, with 8 bases identical to TRBD1. Germline V CDR1 and CDR2: SNHLY, FYNNEI. The CDR3 covers 16 residues. V lost 4 bases, J lost 2 bases, and 10 bases stayed unmatched. The CDR3 bases are TGTGCCAGCAGTGCCGAACCCAGGGGGCAAGCCTACGAGCAGTACTTC. Its protein is CASSAEPRGQAYEQYF.

This clonotype has a count of ten or more. The genes are TRBV7-3 and TRBJ2-3; TRBD2 matches at 9 bases. Germline CDR1 and CDR2: SGHTA and FQGTGA. Unmatched junction bases numbered 5, after V lost 2 bases and J lost 2 bases. The CDR3 loop spans 16 amino acids. The CDR3 DNA is TGTGCCAGCAGCTTAGGATTAGCGGGGGACACAGATACGCAGTATTTT. Translating gives CASSLGLAGDTDTQYF.